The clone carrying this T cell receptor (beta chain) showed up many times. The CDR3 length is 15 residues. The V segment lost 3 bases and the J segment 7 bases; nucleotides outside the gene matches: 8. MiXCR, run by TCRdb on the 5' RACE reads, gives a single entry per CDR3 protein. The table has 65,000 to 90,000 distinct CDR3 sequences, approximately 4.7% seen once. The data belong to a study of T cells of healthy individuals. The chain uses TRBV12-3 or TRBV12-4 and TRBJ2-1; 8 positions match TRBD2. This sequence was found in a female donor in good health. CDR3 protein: CASSFSSGPRNEQFF. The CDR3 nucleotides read TGTGCCAGCAGTTTTTCTAGCGGGCCCAGAAATGAGCAGTTCTTC.